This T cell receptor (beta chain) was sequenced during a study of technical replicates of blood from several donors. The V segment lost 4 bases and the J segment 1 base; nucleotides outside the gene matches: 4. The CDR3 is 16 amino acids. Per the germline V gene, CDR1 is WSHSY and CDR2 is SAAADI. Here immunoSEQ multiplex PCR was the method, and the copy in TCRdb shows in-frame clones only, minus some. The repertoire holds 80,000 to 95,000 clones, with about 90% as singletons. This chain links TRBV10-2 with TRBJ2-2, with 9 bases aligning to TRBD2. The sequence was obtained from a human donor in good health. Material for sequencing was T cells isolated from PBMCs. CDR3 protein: CASSGSSGGNTGELFF. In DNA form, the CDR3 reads TGCGCCAGCAGTGGGAGTAGCGGGGGGAACACCGGGGAGCTGTTTTTT.